This T cell receptor beta chain was recorded in a study of cytomegalovirus exposure and HLA in healthy donors. The study's findings and limits: Some segments of the V type, notably TRBV6-2 and TRBV6-3, were excluded as indistinguishable. High sensitivity and specificity were reportedly achieved when the classifier diagnosed cytomegalovirus status.

Trimming cost V 5 bases and J 4 bases; bases outside gene matches: 13. Germline CDR1 and CDR2: MNHEY and SMNVEV (reference sequence). The CDR3 totals 17 residues. This clone was seen a few times. Its antigen remains unidentified. The PCR had 60 Vbeta and 13 Jbeta primers. Assay used: immunoSEQ multiplex PCR; TCRdb lists only in-frame clones, some missing. Of some 170,000 clones listed, roughly four fifths are singletons. Sequencing was performed on PBMCs. This chain connects TRBV27 to TRBJ1-2; 10 bases line up with TRBD1. The TCR was taken from a woman in her late teens or twenties in good health and CMV-seronegative. CDR3 nucleotides: TGTGCCAGCAGTCCGGGGACAGGGGCTTTCTTACCCTATGGCTACACCTTC. Amino acid sequence: CASSPGTGAFLPYGYTF.